The clone carrying this T cell receptor (beta chain) was counted many times. TCRdb passed the 5' RACE reads through MiXCR, listing each CDR3 protein once. The repertoire holds about 3,800 distinct CDR3 sequences, 7% to 10% seen once, with approximately 56% in the top ten. This specimen belongs to a study of spatial heterogeneity in lung cancer. In germline, CDR1 is SGHVS, CDR2 FNYEAQ. With V trimmed by 5 bases and J by 4 bases, 4 bases remained unmatched. The CDR3 runs 14 residues. Stated time point: sample taken at primary tumor resection. Tumor, nontumor lung or frozen PBMC supplied whole RNA, sequenced without sorting.

The clonotype comes from a female donor with early-stage non-small cell lung cancer. This chain joins TRBV7-6 and TRBJ2-1; 8 bases match TRBD2. The starting material was PBMCs, obtained at surgery. In DNA, the CDR3 is TGTGCCAGCAGCCTCGGGGGGGTTTACAATGAGCAGTTCTTC. Translating it yields CASSLGGVYNEQFF.